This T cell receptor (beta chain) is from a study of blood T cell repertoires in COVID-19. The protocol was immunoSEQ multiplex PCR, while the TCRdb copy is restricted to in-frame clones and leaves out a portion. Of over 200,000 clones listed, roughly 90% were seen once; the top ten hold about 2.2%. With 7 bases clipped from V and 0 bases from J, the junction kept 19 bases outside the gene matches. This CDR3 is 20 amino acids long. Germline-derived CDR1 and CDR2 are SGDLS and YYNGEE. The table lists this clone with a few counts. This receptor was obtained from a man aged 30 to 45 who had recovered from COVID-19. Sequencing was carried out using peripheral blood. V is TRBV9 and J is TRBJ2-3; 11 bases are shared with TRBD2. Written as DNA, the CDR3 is TGTGCCAGCGGATTTAACCCCGGGACTAGCGGATCTCCCAGCACAGATACGCAGTATTTT. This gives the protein CASGFNPGTSGSPSTDTQYF.